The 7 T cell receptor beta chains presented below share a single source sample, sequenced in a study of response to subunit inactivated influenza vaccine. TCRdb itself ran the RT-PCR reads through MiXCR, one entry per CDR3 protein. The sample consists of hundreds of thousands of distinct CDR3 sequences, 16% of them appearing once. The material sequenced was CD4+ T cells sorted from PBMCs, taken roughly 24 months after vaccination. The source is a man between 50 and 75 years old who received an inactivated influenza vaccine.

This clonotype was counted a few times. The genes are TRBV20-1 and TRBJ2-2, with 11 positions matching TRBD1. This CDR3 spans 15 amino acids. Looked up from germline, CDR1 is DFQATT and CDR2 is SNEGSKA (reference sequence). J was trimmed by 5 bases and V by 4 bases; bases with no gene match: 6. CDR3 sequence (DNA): TGCAGTGCTACCCCCCGGGACAGGGGGACCGGGGAGCTGTTTTTT. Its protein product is CSATPRDRGTGELFF.

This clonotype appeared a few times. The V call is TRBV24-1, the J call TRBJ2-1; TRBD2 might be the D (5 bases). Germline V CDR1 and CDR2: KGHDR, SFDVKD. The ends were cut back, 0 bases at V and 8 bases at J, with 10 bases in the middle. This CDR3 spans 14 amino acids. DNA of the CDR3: TGTGCCACCAGTGATTTGAGTGGCGGGCATGAGCAGTTCTTC. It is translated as CATSDLSGGHEQFF.

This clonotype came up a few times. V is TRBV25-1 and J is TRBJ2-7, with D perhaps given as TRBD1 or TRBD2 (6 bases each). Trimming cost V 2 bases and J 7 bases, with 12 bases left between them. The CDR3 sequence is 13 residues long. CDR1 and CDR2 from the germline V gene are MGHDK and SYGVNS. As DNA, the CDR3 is TGTGCCAGCAGTGAAGGGGGGCTGGGGGAGCAGTACTTC. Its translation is CASSEGGLGEQYF.

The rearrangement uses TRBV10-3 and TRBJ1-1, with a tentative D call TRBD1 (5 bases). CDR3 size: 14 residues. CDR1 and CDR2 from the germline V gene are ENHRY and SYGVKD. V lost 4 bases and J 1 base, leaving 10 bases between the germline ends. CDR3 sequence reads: CAISVGQTNTEAFF. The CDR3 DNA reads TGTGCCATCAGTGTGGGGCAGACGAACACTGAAGCTTTCTTT.

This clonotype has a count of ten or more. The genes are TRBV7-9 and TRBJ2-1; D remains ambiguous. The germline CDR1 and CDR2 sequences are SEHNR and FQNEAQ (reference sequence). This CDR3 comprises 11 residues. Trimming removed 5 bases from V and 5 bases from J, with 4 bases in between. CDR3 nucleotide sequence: TGTGCCAGCAGCGACAACAATGAGCAGTTCTTC. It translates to CASSDNNEQFF.

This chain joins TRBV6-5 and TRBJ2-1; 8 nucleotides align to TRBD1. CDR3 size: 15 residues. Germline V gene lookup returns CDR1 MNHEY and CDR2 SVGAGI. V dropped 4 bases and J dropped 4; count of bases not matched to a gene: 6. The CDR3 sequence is CASSSNRGVYNEQFF. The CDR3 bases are TGTGCCAGCAGTTCCAACAGGGGGGTATACAATGAGCAGTTCTTC.

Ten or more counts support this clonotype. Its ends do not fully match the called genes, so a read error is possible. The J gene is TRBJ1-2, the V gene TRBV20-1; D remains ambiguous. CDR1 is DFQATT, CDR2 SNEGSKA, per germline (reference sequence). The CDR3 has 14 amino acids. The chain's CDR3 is CSAEGSGGASYSHF. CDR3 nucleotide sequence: TGCAGTGCCGAGGGCAGTGGTGGCGCTTCATATTCCCATTTC.